This T cell receptor beta chain was profiled in a study of cytomegalovirus exposure and HLA in healthy donors. The study sampled nominally healthy donors, though unrecorded immune exposures were likely. Germline lookup yields CDR1 LNHDA and CDR2 SQIVND (reference sequence). The CDR3 runs to 17 residues. J was trimmed by 4 bases and V by 6 bases; bases with no gene match: 12. The PCR employed 60 Vbeta primers together with 13 Jbeta primers. Libraries were prepared by immunoSEQ multiplex PCR; TCRdb keeps only in-frame clonotypes and omits some of them. The sample records roughly 200,000 clones, around 77% being singletons.

The clonotype originates from a man in his 60s in good health and CMV-seronegative. Input material: PBMCs. The chain has TRBV19 and TRBJ2-4; 10 bases line up with TRBD1. The CDR3, as DNA: TGTGCCAGTAGCCCAGGAAGAGGGGGACAGGGGAAAAACATTCAGTACTTC. Translating gives CASSPGRGGQGKNIQYF.